These T cell receptor beta chains were read from a single sample in a study of post-analysis software for immune sequencing data. TCRdb processed the PCR reads anew with MiXCR; each CDR3 protein has one entry. The repertoire holds 350,000 to 450,000 distinct CDR3 sequences, with 30% to 45% as singletons. Sequenced: blood. The source of these receptors is a girl under 18 with multiple sclerosis. Both conserved end residues are part of each CDR3. Fields, in order: CDR3 DNA, CDR3 protein, clone size, V gene, J gene, D gene. A D gene is named only where the DNA matches it firmly. Rows give clone size only sometimes, using once, few, many, or a class for an expanded clone.

CDR3nt: TGTGCCAGCAGCTCCACCTCCGGGACAGGGGGTTACGAGCAGTACTTC
CDR3aa: CASSSTSGTGGYEQYF
abundance: -
v_gene: TRBV7-2
j_gene: TRBJ2-7
d_gene: TRBD1

CDR3nt: TGCAGCGTTGAAGGCGGGGAGATAGCCAAAAACATTCAGTACTTC
CDR3aa: CSVEGGEIAKNIQYF
abundance: few
v_gene: TRBV29-1
j_gene: TRBJ2-4
d_gene: -

CDR3nt: TGTGCCAGCAGCTCCCCCAAGAGAGGTGTCTATACGCAGTATTTT
CDR3aa: CASSSPKRGVYTQYF
abundance: -
v_gene: TRBV7-2
j_gene: TRBJ2-3
d_gene: -

CDR3nt: TGCGCCAGCAGTGAGTCCGGCAGGAATGAAAAACTGTTTTTT
CDR3aa: CASSESGRNEKLFF
abundance: -
v_gene: TRBV10-1
j_gene: TRBJ1-4
d_gene: -

CDR3nt: TGTGCCAGCAGCTCGAATGACAAAGGCACAGATACGCAGTATTTT
CDR3aa: CASSSNDKGTDTQYF
abundance: -
v_gene: TRBV7-9
j_gene: TRBJ2-3
d_gene: -

CDR3nt: TGTGCCAACTCGGACAGCCGGTATGGCTACACCTTC
CDR3aa: CANSDSRYGYTF
abundance: -
v_gene: TRBV10-3
j_gene: TRBJ1-2
d_gene: -

CDR3nt: TGTGCCAGCAGTTCGGACCTTCGAAACAATGAGCAGTTCTTC
CDR3aa: CASSSDLRNNEQFF
abundance: few
v_gene: TRBV12-3/TRBV12-4
j_gene: TRBJ2-1
d_gene: -

CDR3nt: TGTGCCAGCAGTCCCAACCCTCAGCCCCAGCATTTT
CDR3aa: CASSPNPQPQHF
abundance: -
v_gene: TRBV12-3/TRBV12-4
j_gene: TRBJ1-5
d_gene: -

CDR3nt: TGTGCCAGCAGCGGCTCGGGACTAGCTGTCACAGATACGCAGTATTTT
CDR3aa: CASSGSGLAVTDTQYF
abundance: -
v_gene: TRBV2
j_gene: TRBJ2-3
d_gene: TRBD2

CDR3nt: TGCGCCAGCAGCTTGGATCATCGGTACAGGATATGGAAGTACTTC
CDR3aa: CASSLDHRYRIWKYF
abundance: many
v_gene: TRBV5-1
j_gene: TRBJ2-7
d_gene: -

CDR3nt: TGTGCCAGCAGCGACGCGGGGGGCCGCTCCTACAATGAGCAGTTCTTC
CDR3aa: CASSDAGGRSYNEQFF
abundance: -
v_gene: TRBV4-2
j_gene: TRBJ2-1
d_gene: TRBD2

CDR3nt: TGTGCCAGCAGCTTGGGGGAAATGGGACAGGGACAAGAGACCCAGTACTTC
CDR3aa: CASSLGEMGQGQETQYF
abundance: -
v_gene: TRBV5-8
j_gene: TRBJ2-5
d_gene: TRBD1

CDR3nt: TGTGCCAGCAGTTTGCGACAGGGAAATGAAAAACTGTTTTTT
CDR3aa: CASSLRQGNEKLFF
abundance: few
v_gene: TRBV6-5
j_gene: TRBJ1-4
d_gene: TRBD1

CDR3nt: TGCAGTGTTGAAGATATATCCTCCGGACTAGCGGGGACAGATACGCAGTATTTT
CDR3aa: CSVEDISSGLAGTDTQYF
abundance: -
v_gene: TRBV29-1
j_gene: TRBJ2-3
d_gene: TRBD2

CDR3nt: TGTGCCAGCAGTTTCTCAACCAACGAAATTAGCACAGATACGCAGTATTTT
CDR3aa: CASSFSTNEISTDTQYF
abundance: -
v_gene: TRBV28
j_gene: TRBJ2-3
d_gene: -

CDR3nt: TGTGCCAGCAGCCCTACGACTGGGAACAATGGGCAGTTCTTC
CDR3aa: CASSPTTGNNGQFF
abundance: -
v_gene: TRBV7-3
j_gene: TRBJ2-1
d_gene: -

CDR3nt: TGTGCCAGCAGCGACAGGGGGAAAATGGACAATGAGCAGTTCTTC
CDR3aa: CASSDRGKMDNEQFF
abundance: -
v_gene: TRBV11-3
j_gene: TRBJ2-1
d_gene: TRBD1

CDR3nt: TGTGCCAGCAGCTCCACTTCCGGACAGGGAAAGGATGAGCAGTTCTTC
CDR3aa: CASSSTSGQGKDEQFF
abundance: -
v_gene: TRBV7-9
j_gene: TRBJ2-1
d_gene: TRBD1

CDR3nt: TGTGCCAGCAGCTTAGGGGGGGGCCCCTACAATGAGCAGTACTTC
CDR3aa: CASSLGGGPYNEQYF
abundance: -
v_gene: TRBV7-2
j_gene: TRBJ2-7
d_gene: -

CDR3nt: TGCGCCAGCAGCTTGCTAGAGGGCAGCCGCGGGACGGAGCAGTACTTC
CDR3aa: CASSLLEGSRGTEQYF
abundance: -
v_gene: TRBV5-1
j_gene: TRBJ2-7
d_gene: -

CDR3nt: TGTGCCAGCAGTTACGGATTCACGGACAGGGGCGTTGGTGGCTACACCTTC
CDR3aa: CASSYGFTDRGVGGYTF
abundance: -
v_gene: TRBV6-2/TRBV6-3
j_gene: TRBJ1-2
d_gene: TRBD1

CDR3nt: TGTGTCAGCAGTTTGCGACGGGGGACAGGGTTGAGTCAGCCCCAGCATTTT
CDR3aa: CVSSLRRGTGLSQPQHF
abundance: -
v_gene: TRBV12-3/TRBV12-4
j_gene: TRBJ1-5
d_gene: TRBD1

CDR3nt: TGCGCCAGCAGGGAGGGGACTGGCCAAGAGACCCAGTACTTC
CDR3aa: CASREGTGQETQYF
abundance: -
v_gene: TRBV5-1
j_gene: TRBJ2-5
d_gene: -

CDR3nt: TGTGCCAGCAGTTATGAAGGGCAGGGGGTGTACGAGCAGTACTTC
CDR3aa: CASSYEGQGVYEQYF
abundance: -
v_gene: TRBV28
j_gene: TRBJ2-7
d_gene: TRBD1

CDR3nt: TGCAGCGTCGCGGGACAGGCTGGGGCCAACGTCCTGACTTTC
CDR3aa: CSVAGQAGANVLTF
abundance: -
v_gene: TRBV29-1
j_gene: TRBJ2-6
d_gene: TRBD1

CDR3nt: TGCAGCGTTGACCAAGGGAATGGCGAGCAGTACTTC
CDR3aa: CSVDQGNGEQYF
abundance: few
v_gene: TRBV29-1
j_gene: TRBJ2-7
d_gene: -

CDR3nt: TGTGCCAGCAGCTCTACAGGGGGCGGAGAGCAGTACTTC
CDR3aa: CASSSTGGGEQYF
abundance: -
v_gene: TRBV7-9
j_gene: TRBJ2-7
d_gene: TRBD1

CDR3nt: TGTGCCAGCTCACCACGGACAGGGGGCATTTACGAGCAGTACTTC
CDR3aa: CASSPRTGGIYEQYF
abundance: -
v_gene: TRBV18
j_gene: TRBJ2-7
d_gene: TRBD1

CDR3nt: TGCGCCAGCAGCTCTTCCGGGACAGGGGCCGAGCAGTACTTC
CDR3aa: CASSSSGTGAEQYF
abundance: -
v_gene: TRBV5-1
j_gene: TRBJ2-7
d_gene: TRBD1

CDR3nt: TGTGCCAGCAGCGAATGGGGCGGGAGCACAGATACGCAGTATTTT
CDR3aa: CASSEWGGSTDTQYF
abundance: few
v_gene: TRBV9
j_gene: TRBJ2-3
d_gene: -

CDR3nt: TGTGCCAGCAGCCATCAAGAAGGGACAGGCGGTAACTATGGCTACACCTTC
CDR3aa: CASSHQEGTGGNYGYTF
abundance: -
v_gene: TRBV9
j_gene: TRBJ1-2
d_gene: TRBD1

CDR3nt: TGTGCCAGCACCATGCCCGCAGGGGGCGGTAATGAAGCTTTCTTT
CDR3aa: CASTMPAGGGNEAFF
abundance: few
v_gene: TRBV7-9
j_gene: TRBJ1-1
d_gene: TRBD1

CDR3nt: TGTGCCAGCAGTGACTTCGGGACACCGAGCTACGAGCAGTACTTC
CDR3aa: CASSDFGTPSYEQYF
abundance: -
v_gene: TRBV6-5
j_gene: TRBJ2-7
d_gene: -

CDR3nt: TGTGCCAGCAGCCTTGACAGGGGAGAACCCCTCCACTTT
CDR3aa: CASSLDRGEPLHF
abundance: -
v_gene: TRBV12-3/TRBV12-4
j_gene: TRBJ1-6
d_gene: TRBD1

CDR3nt: TGCGCCAGCAGCCAATCTTACAGGGGCACCGACGAGCAGTACTTC
CDR3aa: CASSQSYRGTDEQYF
abundance: few
v_gene: TRBV4-1
j_gene: TRBJ2-7
d_gene: TRBD1

CDR3nt: TGTGCCAGCAGTACACAACGGGGAAAACTGGAGCAGTACTTC
CDR3aa: CASSTQRGKLEQYF
abundance: -
v_gene: TRBV6-5
j_gene: TRBJ2-7
d_gene: -

CDR3nt: TGTGCCATCAGTGGAGGGGGGTCCTACGAGCAGTACTTC
CDR3aa: CAISGGGSYEQYF
abundance: once
v_gene: TRBV10-3
j_gene: TRBJ2-7
d_gene: -

CDR3nt: TGCGCCAGCAGCCGACTAGTGGGGGGACAAGAGACCCAGTACTTC
CDR3aa: CASSRLVGGQETQYF
abundance: -
v_gene: TRBV5-1
j_gene: TRBJ2-5
d_gene: -